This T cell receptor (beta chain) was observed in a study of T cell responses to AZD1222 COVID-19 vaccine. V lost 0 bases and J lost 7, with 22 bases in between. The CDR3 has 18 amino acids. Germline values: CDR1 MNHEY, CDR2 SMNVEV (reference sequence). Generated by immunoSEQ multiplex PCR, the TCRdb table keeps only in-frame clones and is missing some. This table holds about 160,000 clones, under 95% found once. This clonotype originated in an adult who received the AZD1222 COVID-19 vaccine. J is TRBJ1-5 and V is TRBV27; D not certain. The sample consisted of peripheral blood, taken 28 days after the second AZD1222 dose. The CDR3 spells CASSLSWSGRSGDQPQHF. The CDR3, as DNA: TGTGCCAGCAGTTTATCATGGTCCGGGCGTTCGGGAGACCAGCCCCAGCATTTT.